The 6 T cell receptor beta chains given below trace back to one sample, sequenced in a study of monozygotic twins with inflammatory bowel disease. TCRdb processed the 5' RACE reads again and assigns one entry to each CDR3 protein, with no DNA. Recorded for this sample: approximately 380,000 distinct CDR3 sequences. Sample: blood. Receptors were obtained from a human donor with ulcerative colitis or Crohn's disease, or a healthy co-twin of an affected twin (not recorded which).

The gene calls are TRBV20-1 and TRBJ2-4; checking the TCRdb D call of TRBD1 is not possible without DNA. CDR1 and CDR2 (germline): DFQATT, SNEGSKA (reference sequence). The CDR3 extends over 15 amino acids. The CDR3 protein is CSATKGQGAGHIQYF.

The chain links TRBV5-1 to TRBJ2-1; without DNA, the TCRdb call of TRBD1 cannot be checked. The CDR3 totals 15 residues. Germline V gene lookup returns CDR1 SGHRS and CDR2 YFSETQ. The CDR3 loop is CASRRGTGQSNEQFF.

This sequence joins TRBV7-3 and TRBJ2-7; TCRdb's D call of TRBD1 is untestable without DNA. The germline V gene has CDR1 SGHTA and CDR2 FQGTGA. The CDR3 loop spans 13 amino acids. CDR3 in amino acids: CASSLTQGYEQYF.

The V and J genes are TRBV5-1 and TRBJ1-5; TCRdb calls TRBD1, which cannot be checked without DNA. Germline CDR1 and CDR2: SGHRS and YFSETQ. This CDR3 comprises 17 residues. CDR3 amino acids: CASSLAPSGQGNQPQHF.

The chain joins TRBV29-1 to TRBJ2-7; TCRdb reports TRBD1, a call that lacks DNA to check it against. The CDR3 contains 12 residues. Germline CDR1 is SQVTM and CDR2 is ANQGSEA. The CDR3 protein is CSVGGRGREQYF.

This chain uses TRBV24-1 with TRBJ2-3; absent DNA, TCRdb's TRBD1 call cannot be checked. Germline lookup yields CDR1 KGHDR and CDR2 SFDVKD. The CDR3 consists of 13 residues. The CDR3 loop is CATSDLLWGAQLF.